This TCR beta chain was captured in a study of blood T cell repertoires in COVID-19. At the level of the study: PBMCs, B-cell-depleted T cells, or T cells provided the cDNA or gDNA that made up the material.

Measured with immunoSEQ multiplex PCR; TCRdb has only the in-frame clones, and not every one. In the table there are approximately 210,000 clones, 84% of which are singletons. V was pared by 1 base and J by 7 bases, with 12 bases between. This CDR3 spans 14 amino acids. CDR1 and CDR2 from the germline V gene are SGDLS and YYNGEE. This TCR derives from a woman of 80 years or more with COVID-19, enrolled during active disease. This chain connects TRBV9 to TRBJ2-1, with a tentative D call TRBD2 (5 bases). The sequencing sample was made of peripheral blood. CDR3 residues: CASSVKVEVNEQFF. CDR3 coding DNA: TGTGCCAGCAGCGTAAAGGTGGAGGTAAATGAGCAGTTCTTC.